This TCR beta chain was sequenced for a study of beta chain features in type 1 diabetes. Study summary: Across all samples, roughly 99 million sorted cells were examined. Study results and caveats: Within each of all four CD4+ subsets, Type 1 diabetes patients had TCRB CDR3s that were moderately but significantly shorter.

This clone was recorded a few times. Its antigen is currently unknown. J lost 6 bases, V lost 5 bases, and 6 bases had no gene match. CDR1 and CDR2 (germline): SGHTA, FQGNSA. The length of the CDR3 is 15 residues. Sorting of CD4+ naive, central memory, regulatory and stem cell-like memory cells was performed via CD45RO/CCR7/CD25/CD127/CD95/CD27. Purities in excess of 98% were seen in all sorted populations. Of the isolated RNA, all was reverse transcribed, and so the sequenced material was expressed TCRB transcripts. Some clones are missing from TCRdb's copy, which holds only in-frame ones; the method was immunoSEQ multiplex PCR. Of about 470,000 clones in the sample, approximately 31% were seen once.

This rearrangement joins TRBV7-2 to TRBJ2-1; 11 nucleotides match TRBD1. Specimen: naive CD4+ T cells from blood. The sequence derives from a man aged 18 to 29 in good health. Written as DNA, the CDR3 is TGTGCCAGCAGCCCCTGGACAGGGGGCTTCAATGAGCAGTTCTTC. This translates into CASSPWTGGFNEQFF.